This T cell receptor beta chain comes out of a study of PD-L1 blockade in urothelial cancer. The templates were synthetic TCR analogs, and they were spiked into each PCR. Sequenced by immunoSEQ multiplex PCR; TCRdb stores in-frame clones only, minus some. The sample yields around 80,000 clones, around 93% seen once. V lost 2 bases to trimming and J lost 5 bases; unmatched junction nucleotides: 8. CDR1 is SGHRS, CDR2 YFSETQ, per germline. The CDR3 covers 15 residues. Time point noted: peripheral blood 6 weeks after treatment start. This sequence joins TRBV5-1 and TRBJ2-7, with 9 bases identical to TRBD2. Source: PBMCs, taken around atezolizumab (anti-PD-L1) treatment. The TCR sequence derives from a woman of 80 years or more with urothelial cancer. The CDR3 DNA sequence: TGCGCCAGCAGCTTCAGTAGCGGGAGTCTCAACGAGCAGTACTTC. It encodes CASSFSSGSLNEQYF.